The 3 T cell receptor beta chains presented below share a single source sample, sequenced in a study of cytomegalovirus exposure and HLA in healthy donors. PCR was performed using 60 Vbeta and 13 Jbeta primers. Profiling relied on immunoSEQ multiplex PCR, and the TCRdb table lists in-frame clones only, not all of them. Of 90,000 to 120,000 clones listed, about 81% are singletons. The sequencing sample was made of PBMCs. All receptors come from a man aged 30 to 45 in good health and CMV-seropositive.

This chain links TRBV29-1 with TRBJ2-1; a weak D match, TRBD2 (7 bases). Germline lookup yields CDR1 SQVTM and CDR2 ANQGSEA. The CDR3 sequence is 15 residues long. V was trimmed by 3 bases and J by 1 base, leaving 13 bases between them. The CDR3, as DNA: TGCAGCGTTGATAAGAGGGGGGGGTCCTACAATGAGCAGTTCTTC. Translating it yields CSVDKRGGSYNEQFF.

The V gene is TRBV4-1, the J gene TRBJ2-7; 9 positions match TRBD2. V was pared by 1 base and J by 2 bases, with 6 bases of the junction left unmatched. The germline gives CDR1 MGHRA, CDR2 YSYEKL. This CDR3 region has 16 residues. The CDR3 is CASSQVLVAGAYEQYF. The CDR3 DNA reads TGCGCCAGCAGCCAAGTACTCGTAGCGGGGGCCTACGAGCAGTACTTC.

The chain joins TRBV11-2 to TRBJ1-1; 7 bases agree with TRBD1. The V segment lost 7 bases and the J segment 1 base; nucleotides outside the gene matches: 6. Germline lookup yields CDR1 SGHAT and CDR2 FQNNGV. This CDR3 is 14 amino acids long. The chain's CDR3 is CASTKRQGNTEAFF. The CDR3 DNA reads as TGTGCCAGCACCAAGAGACAGGGGAACACTGAAGCTTTCTTT.